This TCR beta chain was sequenced in a study of OX40 agonist ivuxolimab in advanced cancers. Across the whole study: Males comprised 70% to 85% of the group, whose mean age was approximately 60 years (range about 20 to 85). Of the participants, under 50% had some prior anti-PD-1, anti-PD-L1 or anti-CTLA-4 therapy, which was allowed.

Points from the study as a whole: Blood T cells, both CD4+ and CD8+, expanded clonally by week 6 at 0.1 to 3.0 mg/kg.

Notes on this clone: The antigen is unknown.

Clones were read by immunoSEQ multiplex PCR, and TCRdb kept only the in-frame ones, dropping some. The profile shows 91,000 or so clones, over 75% of them singletons. Germline CDR1 is MNHNY and CDR2 is SVGAGI (reference sequence). Trimming removed 7 bases at V and 1 base at J, with 19 bases between. The CDR3 spans 16 residues. The chain is built from TRBV6-6 and TRBJ1-1, with D tentatively TRBD1 (6 bases). This sequence was found in an adult with an advanced solid tumor such as melanoma, head and neck, liver or kidney cancer. Sequencing used CD4+ or CD8+ T cells sorted from blood, obtained in a trial of the OX40 agonist ivuxolimab. Here the CDR3 reads CASTPPPGQSNTEAFF. CDR3 DNA sequence: TGTGCCAGCACTCCCCCGCCGGGACAATCGAACACTGAAGCTTTCTTT.